Described below is a single T cell receptor beta chain sequence and its context. The antigen remains undetermined. This sample is drawn from a study of response to subunit inactivated influenza vaccine. TCRdb passed the RT-PCR reads through MiXCR, listing each CDR3 protein once. This sample has about 700,000 distinct CDR3 sequences, with 11% to 15% found just once. The study's findings and limits: T cells newly recruited by each seasonal influenza vaccination are few, the authors suggested.

V lost 7 bases to trimming and J lost 4 bases, with 7 bases between them. There are 11 residues in the CDR3. The V call is TRBV12-3 or TRBV12-4, the J call TRBJ1-1, with no clear D. Sequenced here: PBMCs from blood, sampled 14 days before vaccination. This TCR came from a man over 45 who received an inactivated influenza vaccine. The CDR3 spells CASMRSTEAFF. CDR3 bases: TGTGCCAGCATGAGGAGCACTGAAGCTTTCTTT.